This entry lists 21 T cell receptor beta chains sequenced from one sample in a study of blood T cell repertoires in COVID-19. The protocol was immunoSEQ multiplex PCR, while the TCRdb copy is restricted to in-frame clones and leaves out a portion. This table holds about 260,000 clones, around four fifths found once. Sequencing was performed on PBMCs or T cells enriched from blood (not recorded which). The source of these receptors is a man between 25 and 39 years old with acute COVID-19.

The chain uses TRBV2 and TRBJ1-6; 8 positions match TRBD1. Germline loops: CDR1 SNHLY, CDR2 FYNNEI. The CDR3 extends over 14 amino acids. The J segment lost 5 bases and the V segment lost 6 bases, leaving 3 bases of the junction unmatched. CDR3: CASRMTGDNSPLHF. The CDR3 region has the DNA TGTGCCAGCAGAATGACAGGGGATAATTCACCCCTCCACTTT.

The V call is TRBV18, the J call TRBJ1-5; 8 bases are a match to TRBD1. After removal of 6 bases from V and 10 bases from J, the junction contained 14 bases not matched to a gene. Germline loops: CDR1 KGHSH, CDR2 LQKENI. CDR3 length: 15 residues. Here the CDR3 DNA reads TGTGCCAGCTCGCACGAGGATGGACAGGGAGGTCCCCAGCATTTT. Translation gives CASSHEDGQGGPQHF.

The chain is built from TRBV6-1 and TRBJ1-4; no definite D call. The V end lost 1 base, the J end lost 3 bases, and 3 bases lay between the germline ends. The CDR3 is 13 residues long. Germline CDR1 is MNHNS and CDR2 is SASEGT. DNA of the CDR3: TGTGCCAGCAGTGAAGGAGCTAATGAAAAACTGTTTTTT. Translated, it gives CASSEGANEKLFF.

The rearrangement joins TRBV28 to TRBJ2-7; TRBD1 might be the D (6 bases). The germline CDR1 and CDR2 sequences are MDHEN and SYDVKM. CDR3 length equals 15 residues. The V gene lost 6 bases and the J gene lost 6 bases, with 21 bases spanning the gap. Here the CDR3 DNA reads TGTGCCAGCAGCCTCACAGCGTCAGGGGTTTCCGAGCAGTACGTC. Its translation: CASSLTASGVSEQYV.

The chain employs TRBV5-5 and TRBJ1-2; 8 nucleotides agree with TRBD1. The CDR3 runs to 15 residues. V was clipped by 0 bases and J by 3 bases; unmatched bases: 4. The germline V gene has CDR1 SGHKS and CDR2 YYEKEE (reference sequence). CDR3 sequence reads: CASSLGAGGDYGYTF. In DNA, the CDR3 is TGTGCCAGCAGCTTGGGGGCAGGGGGCGACTATGGCTACACCTTC.

This chain connects TRBV6-7 to TRBJ2-5; possibly TRBD2 for D (5 bases). TRBV6-7 qualifies as an ORF whose function is uncertain. There are 15 residues in the CDR3. Trimming removed 2 bases at V and 2 bases at J, with 12 bases between. The CDR3 sequence is CASSYRGSEQETQYF. CDR3 nucleotide sequence: TGTGCCAGCAGTTACCGGGGTAGCGAGCAAGAGACCCAGTACTTC.

This rearrangement joins TRBV14 to TRBJ1-6, with D uncertain. The germline CDR1 and CDR2 sequences are SGHDN and FVKESK. The CDR3 has 17 amino acids. V was trimmed by 1 base and J by 2 bases, leaving 12 bases between them. The CDR3 region has the DNA TGTGCCAGCAGCCAAGGTCTTCGGAGCACCTATAATTCACCCCTCCACTTT. This translates into CASSQGLRSTYNSPLHF. The variable domain in full, with the rest retrieved from reference TRBV14 and TRBJ1-6, is EAGVTQFPSHSVIEKGQTVTLRCDPISGHDNLYWYRRVMGKEIKFLLHFVKESKQDESGMPNNRFLAERTGGTYSTLKVQPAELEDSGVYFCASSQGLRSTYNSPLHFGNGTRLTVT.

This sequence joins TRBV11-3 and TRBJ2-3, with TRBD1 matching over 8 bases. From germline, CDR1 is SGHNT and CDR2 YENEEA. The CDR3 length is 16 residues. The V segment lost 1 base and the J segment 5 bases; nucleotides outside the gene matches: 8. The CDR3 DNA reads as TGTGCCAGCAGCTTAGCCGCACAGGGGGGAGAAGATACGCAGTATTTT. It codes for CASSLAAQGGEDTQYF.

V is TRBV7-8 and J is TRBJ2-1; D perhaps matches TRBD2 (5 bases). V dropped 1 base and J dropped 6 bases, with 19 bases sitting between them. CDR3 length equals 17 residues. CDR1 is SGHVS and CDR2 is FQNEAQ in the germline V gene. CDR3 region: CASSLVQPRGWSNEQFF. CDR3 DNA sequence: TGTGCCAGCAGCTTAGTACAACCCAGAGGGTGGTCCAATGAGCAGTTCTTC. The full variable domain, rest sourced from reference TRBV7-8 and TRBJ2-1, is GAGVSQSPRYKVAKRGQDVALRCDPISGHVSLFWYQQALGQGPEFLTYFQNEAQLDKSGLPSDRFFAERPEGSVSTLKIQRTQQEDSAVYLCASSLVQPRGWSNEQFFGPGTRLTVL.

This chain links TRBV7-9 with TRBJ1-5; D gene uncertain. CDR1 is SEHNR and CDR2 is FQNEAQ in the germline V gene (reference sequence). The germline V and J ends were trimmed by 4 bases and 2 bases, with 3 bases remaining between them. This CDR3 is built from 12 residues. CDR3 in DNA: TGTGCCAGCAGCTCTGGCAATCAGCCCCAGCATTTT. Encoded protein: CASSSGNQPQHF.

CDR3 sequence (DNA): TGTGCCAGTATCCGACGACAGGGGACTAATGAAAAACTGTTTTTT. This codes for CASIRRQGTNEKLFF. V is TRBV19 and J is TRBJ1-4; 8 nucleotides agree with TRBD1. Germline V CDR1 and CDR2: LNHDA, SQIVND (reference sequence). There are 15 residues in the CDR3. The V and J ends lost 7 bases and 2 bases, in that order; junction bases with no gene match: 6.

The CDR3 loop is CASTMGTAGYTF. CDR3 in DNA: TGTGCCAGCACTATGGGGACTGCTGGCTACACCTTC. The chain combines TRBV7-9 with TRBJ1-2, with TRBD1 as a possible D gene (5 bases). Germline V CDR1 and CDR2: SEHNR, FQNEAQ (reference sequence). V was trimmed by 7 bases and J by 7 bases, leaving 13 bases between them. The CDR3 is 12 residues long.

This chain connects TRBV9 to TRBJ2-1; 8 bases match TRBD2. The CDR3 covers 15 residues. Per the germline V gene, CDR1 is SGDLS and CDR2 is YYNGEE. V was pared by 0 bases and J by 4 bases, with 3 bases of the junction left unmatched. This chain's CDR3 is CASSVGLARYNEQFF. The CDR3 region has the DNA TGTGCCAGCAGCGTAGGACTAGCGAGGTACAATGAGCAGTTCTTC.

The chain combines TRBV27 with TRBJ1-3, with TRBD1 identical over 7 bases. V dropped 6 bases and J dropped 3; count of bases not matched to a gene: 8. Germline assignment: CDR1 MNHEY and CDR2 SMNVEV (reference sequence). The CDR3 runs to 15 residues. CDR3 nucleotides: TGTGCCAGCAGGGGGAGAGGGGGCGGTGGAAACACCATATATTTT. It translates to CASRGRGGGGNTIYF.

This clone was recorded once. This chain joins TRBV15 and TRBJ2-3; D is uncertain. The CDR3 sequence is 12 residues long. Trimming took off 5 bases at V and 6 bases at J, with 9 bases between the two ends. Germline V gene lookup returns CDR1 LNHNV and CDR2 YYDKDF (reference sequence). The CDR3 sequence: CATSGSRDTQYF. In nucleotides, the CDR3 is TGTGCCACCAGCGGGTCCAGGGATACGCAGTATTTT.

V is TRBV29-1 and J is TRBJ2-5, with 11 bases fitting TRBD2. The germline V gene encodes CDR1 SQVTM and CDR2 ANQGSEA. This CDR3 contains 13 residues. The junction had 8 bases not matched to a gene; V was cut back by 7 bases and J by 7 bases. The CDR3 nucleotides are TGCAGCGGCAACGGACTAGCGGGTTCGACCCAGTACTTC. Protein sequence: CSGNGLAGSTQYF.

The rearrangement links TRBV5-6 to TRBJ1-2; 9 positions match TRBD1. CDR1 is SGHDT and CDR2 is YYEEEE in the germline V gene. V lost 3 bases, J lost 6 bases, and 3 bases stayed unmatched. The CDR3 extends over 13 amino acids. In DNA form, the CDR3 reads TGTGCCAGCAGCTACCGGGACAGGGATGGCTACACCTTC. Its protein is CASSYRDRDGYTF.

The chain carries TRBV19 and TRBJ2-2, with 8 positions matching TRBD1. The germline V gene has CDR1 LNHDA and CDR2 SQIVND (reference sequence). The length of the CDR3 is 14 residues. V lost 7 bases to trimming and J lost 5 bases; unmatched junction nucleotides: 6. CDR3 bases: TGTGCCAGTACCCCAGGGGGCTGGACCGGGGAGCTGTTTTTT. Protein sequence: CASTPGGWTGELFF.

The chain couples TRBV6-5 to TRBJ1-3; D perhaps matches TRBD1 (5 bases). The CDR3 sequence is 13 residues long. Germline assignment: CDR1 MNHEY and CDR2 SVGAGI. Trimming took off 11 bases at V and 4 bases at J, with 15 bases between the two ends. The CDR3 DNA follows: TGTGCCGCCCGTCCGGAGGGGGGAAACACCATATATTTT. Translation: CAARPEGGNTIYF.

This chain joins TRBV5-5 and TRBJ1-2; D is possibly TRBD1 (5 bases). Trimming took off 4 bases at V and 0 bases at J, with 16 bases between the two ends. The CDR3 totals 16 residues. The germline gives CDR1 SGHKS, CDR2 YYEKEE (reference sequence). DNA of the CDR3: TGTGCCAGCAGCCATCAAACCCGACAGACTAACTATGGCTACACCTTC. Its translation is CASSHQTRQTNYGYTF.

The chain couples TRBV7-3 to TRBJ1-2; D ambiguous. The length of the CDR3 is 12 residues. Trimming removed 1 base from V and 7 bases from J, with 7 bases in between. CDR1 is SGHTA, CDR2 FQGTGA, per germline. CDR3 region: CASSLMGSGYTF. Here the CDR3 DNA reads TGTGCCAGCAGCTTAATGGGGAGTGGCTACACCTTC. The full variable domain, in which reference TRBV7-3 and TRBJ1-2 provide the parts outside the CDR3, is GAGVSQTPSNKVTEKGKYVELRCDPISGHTALYWYRQSLGQGPEFLIYFQGTGAADDSGLPNDRFFAVRPEGSVSTLKIQRTERGDSAVYLCASSLMGSGYTFGSGTRLTVV.